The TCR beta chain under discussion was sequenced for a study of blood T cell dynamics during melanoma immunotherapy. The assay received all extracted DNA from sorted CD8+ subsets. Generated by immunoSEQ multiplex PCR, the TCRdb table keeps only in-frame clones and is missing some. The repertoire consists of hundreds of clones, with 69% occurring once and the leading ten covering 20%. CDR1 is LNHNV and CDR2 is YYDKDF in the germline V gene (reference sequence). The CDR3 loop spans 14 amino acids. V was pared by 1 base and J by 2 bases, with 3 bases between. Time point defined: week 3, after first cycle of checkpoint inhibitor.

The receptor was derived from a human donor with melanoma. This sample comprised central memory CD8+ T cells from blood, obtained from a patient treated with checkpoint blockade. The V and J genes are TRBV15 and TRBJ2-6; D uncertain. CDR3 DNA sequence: TGTGCCACCAGCAGAGCTGCTGGGGCCAACGTCCTGACTTTC. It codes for CATSRAAGANVLTF. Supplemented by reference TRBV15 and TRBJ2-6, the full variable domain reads DAMVIQNPRYQVTQFGKPVTLSCSQTLNHNVMYWYQQKSSQAPKLLFHYYDKDFNNEADTPDNFQSRRPNTSFCFLDIRSPGLGDTAMYLCATSRAAGANVLTFGAGSRLTVL.